Presented here are 28 T cell receptor beta chains from one specimen sequenced in a study of blood T cells in healthy people across ages. The authors ran a second PCR of about 7 to 11 cycles using a sample-barcoded 5' primer and a J-beta primer mix. TCRdb re-called the 5' RACE reads through MiXCR, storing one row per CDR3 protein. Altogether about 1,400,000 distinct CDR3 sequences are present, 42% being singletons, with the ten largest covering roughly 8.2%. The sample consisted of blood. Receptor source: a woman between 18 and 30 years old in good health.

The CDR3 region has the DNA TGTGCCAGCAGTGACCCCGGGACAGCCTACAATGAGCAGTACTTC. Translating it yields CASSDPGTAYNEQYF. The V call is TRBV6-6, the J call TRBJ2-1, with 7 bases that match TRBD1. Gene TRBJ2-7 matches the end of the DNA better, so the J call may be wrong. The CDR3 is 15 amino acids. Germline V lookup: CDR1 MNHNY, CDR2 SVGAGI (reference sequence).

A few counts support this clonotype. The V and J genes are TRBV3-1 and TRBJ2-3; TRBD2 agrees at 7 bases. Germline values: CDR1 LGHDT, CDR2 YNNKEL (reference sequence). The CDR3 sequence is 17 residues long. The ends lost 1 base at V and 1 base at J; junction bases unmatched: 8. Written as DNA, the CDR3 is TGTGCCAGCAGCCAAGGATCGGGTGGGGGGGGCACAGATACGCAGTATTTT. Amino acids: CASSQGSGGGGTDTQYF.

This clonotype has more than one count but fewer than ten. The chain links TRBV4-1 to TRBJ2-5, with 7 bases lining up with TRBD1. J gave up 12 bases and V 0 bases, and 13 bases lay outside the gene matches. CDR3 length: 15 residues. Germline V lookup: CDR1 MGHRA, CDR2 YSYEKL. This CDR3 is CASSQDPTGKLGEYF. The CDR3 nucleotides read TGCGCCAGCAGCCAAGACCCGACAGGGAAATTGGGGGAGTACTTC.

This rearrangement joins TRBV5-1 to TRBJ1-1; weak D call: TRBD1 (6 bases). The CDR3 spans 15 residues. V was shortened by 0 bases and J by 4 bases, with 13 bases between the two germline ends. Germline V gene lookup returns CDR1 SGHRS and CDR2 YFSETQ. CDR3 DNA sequence: TGCGCCAGCAGCTTGGAGGGGGGTCAGAGCACTGAAGCTTTCTTT. Amino acid sequence: CASSLEGGQSTEAFF.

The V and J genes are TRBV5-6 and TRBJ2-3; no clear D. The germline V gene encodes CDR1 SGHDT and CDR2 YYEEEE. This CDR3 comprises 15 residues. V lost 3 bases and J lost 2, with 13 bases in between. In DNA form, the CDR3 reads TGTGCCAGCAGCTGGACCGCGGACCTCACAGATACGCAGTATTTT. Translating gives CASSWTADLTDTQYF.

This clonotype appeared a single time. The V call is TRBV27, the J call TRBJ1-2; D uncertain. Germline V gives CDR1 MNHEY, CDR2 SMNVEV (reference sequence). The CDR3 extends over 12 amino acids. V was shortened by 10 bases and J by 6 bases, with 15 bases between the two germline ends. The CDR3 bases are TGTGCCACCCTGGACCCGATCCATGGCTACACCTTC. Protein product: CATLDPIHGYTF.

The sample holds many counts of this clonotype. V usage is TRBV7-2 and J usage is TRBJ2-1, with D possibly matching TRBD2 (5 bases). V was trimmed by 4 bases and J by 4 bases, leaving 14 bases between them. The CDR3 is made up of 15 amino acids. In germline, CDR1 is SGHTA, CDR2 FQGNSA. The CDR3 region is CASSSYGPGYNEQFF. The DNA of the CDR3 is TGTGCCAGCAGCTCATACGGCCCGGGATACAATGAGCAGTTCTTC.

In its sample, this clonotype was seen a few times. This chain connects TRBV12-3 or TRBV12-4 to TRBJ2-3; the match to TRBD1 covers 8 bases. The V segment lost 5 bases and the J segment 6 bases; nucleotides outside the gene matches: 7. The length of the CDR3 is 14 residues. CDR3 protein: CASSRTGPQDTQYF. CDR3 nucleotide sequence: TGTGCCAGCAGTCGGACAGGGCCCCAGGATACGCAGTATTTT.

This clonotype was found a few times. The rearrangement links TRBV4-2 to TRBJ2-5, with D tentatively TRBD2 (6 bases). Germline V gene sequence: CDR1 LGHNA, CDR2 YNFKEQ. The CDR3 has 15 residues. Trimming removed 1 base from V and 4 bases from J, with 13 bases in between. As DNA, the CDR3 is TGTGCCAGCAGCCAAGGGAATAGGGAGGTAGAGACCCAGTACTTC. Translating it yields CASSQGNREVETQYF.

CDR3 residues: CASSLSMSAAPMHGYTF. The CDR3 region has the DNA TGTGCCAGCAGTTTATCAATGTCGGCAGCCCCTATGCATGGCTACACCTTC. The V call is TRBV27, the J call TRBJ1-2, with D hard to call. The CDR3 has 17 amino acids. The ends were cut back, 0 bases at V and 6 bases at J, with 20 bases in the middle. Germline V gene lookup returns CDR1 MNHEY and CDR2 SMNVEV (reference sequence).

The chain carries TRBV3-1 and TRBJ2-5, with D perhaps TRBD2 (5 bases). The V gene's germline CDR1 is LGHDT and CDR2 YNNKEL (reference sequence). The CDR3 length is 13 residues. Trimming left V 3 bases short and J 3 bases short, with 8 bases between. CDR3 protein: CASSHERKETQYF. DNA for the CDR3: TGTGCCAGCAGCCACGAGCGGAAAGAGACCCAGTACTTC.

The chain recombines TRBV4-2 with TRBJ1-2, with D perhaps matching TRBD1 (6 bases). Germline V lookup: CDR1 LGHNA, CDR2 YNFKEQ. This CDR3 region has 15 residues. The germline V and J ends were trimmed by 4 bases and 0 bases, with 12 bases remaining between them. CDR3 nucleotide sequence: TGTGCCAGCAGCCGGGGACAAGAAGCTAACTATGGCTACACCTTC. As protein: CASSRGQEANYGYTF.

This clonotype occurred many times. The genes are TRBV27 and TRBJ2-3; D not resolved. The V gene's germline CDR1 is MNHEY and CDR2 SMNVEV (reference sequence). This CDR3 region has 12 residues. Trimming pared 4 bases from V and 3 bases from J, leaving 5 bases between. The CDR3 protein is CASSSPTDTQYF. The DNA of the CDR3 is TGTGCCAGCAGTTCCCCTACAGATACGCAGTATTTT.

The sample holds a few counts of this clonotype. The gene calls are TRBV28 and TRBJ2-7, with D possibly TRBD2 on 5 matching bases. The CDR3 is 13 residues long. Germline CDR1 reads MDHEN; CDR2 reads SYDVKM. V lost 3 bases to trimming and J lost 5 bases, with 11 bases between them. CDR3: CASSLRVFHEQYF. In DNA form, the CDR3 reads TGTGCCAGCAGTTTGAGGGTATTCCACGAGCAGTACTTC.

This rearrangement joins TRBV20-1 to TRBJ1-5; D gene uncertain. The CDR3 is 12 residues long. V dropped 3 bases and J dropped 6 bases, with 9 bases sitting between them. CDR1 and CDR2 (germline): DFQATT, SNEGSKA (reference sequence). The chain's CDR3 is CSASMAGQPQHF. The CDR3 coding sequence is TGCAGTGCTAGTATGGCGGGTCAGCCCCAGCATTTT.

DNA for the CDR3: TGTGCCAGCAGTCCTGACCCTAGCGGGAGGGCCACAGATACGCAGTATTTT. It translates to CASSPDPSGRATDTQYF. The rearrangement uses TRBV27 and TRBJ2-3; TRBD2 matches at 12 bases. The germline V gene encodes CDR1 MNHEY and CDR2 SMNVEV (reference sequence). The CDR3 sequence is 17 residues long. V shed 5 bases and J 2 bases; nucleotides not matched to a gene: 8.

Worth noting for this clonotype: Since a much larger clone is just one base distant, this may be a read error. This chain links TRBV29-1 with TRBJ2-7; D is unclear. TRBJ2-5 explains the end of the DNA better; the J call may be wrong. The CDR3 has 11 amino acids. Germline V gives CDR1 SQVTM, CDR2 ANQGSEA. The CDR3 region is CSGDFGSTQYF. CDR3 DNA sequence: TGCAGCGGTGATTTCGGGTCGACCCAGTACTTC.

This chain joins TRBV29-1 and TRBJ1-2, with a weak D call TRBD1 (5 bases). The germline gives CDR1 SQVTM, CDR2 ANQGSEA. There are 11 residues in the CDR3. The V end was cut by 4 bases, the J end by 8 bases, with 11 bases between. CDR3 protein: CSVVVGQGYTF. CDR3 DNA: TGCAGCGTTGTAGTGGGGCAAGGCTACACCTTC.

The gene calls are TRBV7-2 and TRBJ1-5; possibly TRBD1 for D (5 bases). This CDR3 has 15 amino acids. Trimming stripped 5 bases from V and 1 base from J, with 12 bases between. The germline V gene has CDR1 SGHTA and CDR2 FQGNSA. CDR3 residues: CASSPYRDSNQPQHF. For the CDR3, the DNA is TGTGCCAGCAGCCCTTATAGGGACAGCAATCAGCCCCAGCATTTT.

The V and J genes are TRBV3-1 and TRBJ2-3; 10 nucleotides match TRBD2. CDR1 LGHDT and CDR2 YNNKEL come from the germline V gene (reference sequence). The V and J ends lost 4 bases and 8 bases, in that order; junction bases with no gene match: 21. There are 19 residues in the CDR3. The CDR3 loop reads CASSLEGSGASGSLATQYF. The CDR3 DNA is TGTGCCAGCAGCCTCGAAGGATCAGGAGCTAGCGGGAGCCTAGCTACGCAGTATTTT.

Only a few counts were recorded for this clonotype. J is TRBJ1-4 and V is TRBV20-1, with 7 bases fitting TRBD1. The V segment lost 0 bases and the J segment 6 bases; nucleotides outside the gene matches: 13. The germline V gene encodes CDR1 DFQATT and CDR2 SNEGSKA (reference sequence). This CDR3 contains 17 residues. The CDR3 loop reads CSARDRGPTGSDEKLFF. CDR3 coding DNA: TGCAGTGCTAGAGATAGGGGACCGACAGGGAGTGATGAAAAACTGTTTTTT.

The rearrangement uses TRBV20-1 and TRBJ2-2; tentatively, D is TRBD1 (5 bases). Trimming stripped 6 bases from V and 6 bases from J, with 14 bases between. The CDR3 runs to 13 residues. Germline-derived CDR1 and CDR2 are DFQATT and SNEGSKA (reference sequence). The CDR3 coding sequence is TGCAGTGCCCCAAGGGGAATAGCCGGGGAGCTGTTTTTT. This translates into CSAPRGIAGELFF.

The chain combines TRBV3-1 with TRBJ2-1, with D maybe TRBD2 (5 bases). The end of the DNA is better explained by TRBJ2-7, so the J call may be wrong. CDR3 length: 15 amino acids. CDR1 and CDR2 (germline): LGHDT, YNNKEL (reference sequence). The CDR3 here is CASSQKSPGFNEQYF. The CDR3 DNA follows: TGTGCCAGCAGCCAAAAAAGCCCGGGGTTCAACGAGCAGTACTTC.

This rearrangement joins TRBV20-1 to TRBJ2-1, with 8 nucleotides matching TRBD2. V shed 3 bases and J 8 bases; nucleotides not matched to a gene: 9. This CDR3 region has 14 residues. CDR1 DFQATT and CDR2 SNEGSKA come from the germline V gene (reference sequence). For the CDR3, the DNA is TGCAGTGCTAGCCACATACCACTAGCGGATGAGCAGTTCTTC. Its translation is CSASHIPLADEQFF.

The chain carries TRBV6-1 and TRBJ2-3; D uncertain. V shed 6 bases and J shed 4 bases, with 8 bases lying between them. From germline, CDR1 is MNHNS and CDR2 SASEGT. The CDR3 is 12 residues long. The CDR3 sequence is CASRTLPDTQYF. The CDR3, as DNA: TGTGCCAGCAGAACCTTGCCAGATACGCAGTATTTT.

This chain links TRBV7-9 with TRBJ2-1; 9 nucleotides agree with TRBD2. In germline, CDR1 is SEHNR, CDR2 FQNEAQ (reference sequence). This CDR3 region has 16 residues. With 5 bases clipped from V and 8 bases from J, the junction kept 13 bases outside the gene matches. The CDR3 DNA sequence: TGTGCCAGCAGCCCCATGGCGGGAGGGCAAGTCTATGAGCAGTTCTTC. It specifies CASSPMAGGQVYEQFF.

The genes are TRBV6-1 and TRBJ1-1; possible D gene TRBD1, 6 bases. Germline loops: CDR1 MNHNS, CDR2 SASEGT. V lost 4 bases and J 1 base, leaving 13 bases between the germline ends. CDR3 length: 15 residues. The CDR3 bases are TGTGCCAGCAGTGGGGGGGGGGCCGGGAACACTGAAGCTTTCTTT. It translates to CASSGGGAGNTEAFF.

Concerning this clonotype: This sequence may be a read error, since a much larger clone differs from it by one base. The CDR3 DNA follows: TGCAGTGCTACCCTTCCAGGGGGGAACTATTGCTACACCTTC. It yields the protein CSATLPGGNYCYTF. V gene TRBV20-1 combines with J gene TRBJ1-2; 7 nucleotides align to TRBD1. Germline assignment: CDR1 DFQATT and CDR2 SNEGSKA (reference sequence). This CDR3 is 14 amino acids long.